A selection of T cell receptor beta chains follows, all from one sample in a study of chemoradiotherapy in HPV16-positive cancers. Here immunoSEQ multiplex PCR was the method, and the copy in TCRdb shows in-frame clones only, minus some. Of about 14,000 clones listed, 65% to 85% are singletons. The specimen was taken from a patient who underwent chemoradiotherapy. These TCRs come from a human donor with HPV-associated anogenital cancer. The CDR3 runs from the conserved cysteine through the conserved F or W. Clone size is not always given. Where it is, it says once, few, many or a class for expanded clones.

clone size	V gene	J gene	CDR3 protein
.	TRBV6-6	TRBJ2-7	CASSYPPPAGAYEQYF
.	TRBV5-4	TRBJ1-1	CASNPTGGANTEAFF
medium-sized	TRBV7-6	TRBJ2-1	CASSPRLGTSWDNEQFF
.	TRBV18	TRBJ1-1	CASSPPGPQNTEAFF
.	TRBV5-1	.	CASSLEGTSYEQYF
.	TRBV5-1	TRBJ2-2	CASSPVGGALAGARAGELFF
.	TRBV14	TRBJ1-3	CASSQVTGSGNTIYF
.	TRBV7-9	TRBJ1-1	CASSPLRDRTEAFF
once	TRBV7-9	TRBJ2-7	CASSLGESYEQYF
.	TRBV18	TRBJ2-2	CASSLDSNTGELFF
.	TRBV12-5	TRBJ2-7	CASGLGLAGGGEQYF
.	TRBV11-3	TRBJ2-7	CASSLGLGRNYEQYF
.	TRBV6-4	TRBJ1-1	CASSEWDEGPNTEAFF
.	TRBV9	TRBJ2-2	CASSGWGLAGTGELFF
once	TRBV4-2	TRBJ2-7	CASSQEVELEQYF
.	TRBV9	TRBJ1-4	CASSVVDGLNEKLFF
.	TRBV7-3	TRBJ2-1	CASSGTHNEQFF
few	TRBV7-2	TRBJ1-1	CASSLEQGPEAFF
.	TRBV10-2	TRBJ2-1	CASSGGYNEQFF
medium-sized	TRBV6-6	TRBJ2-3	CASSPGPSTDTQYF
.	TRBV12-1	TRBJ1-5	CASRNGGQFNQPQHF
.	TRBV11-2	TRBJ2-1	CASSLTRTSNNEQFF
.	TRBV18	TRBJ1-5	CASSPQGQGAQPQHF
.	TRBV9	TRBJ2-1	CASTKDSYNEQFF
few	TRBV9	TRBJ2-7	CASSADRGSYEQYF
.	TRBV18	TRBJ1-1	CASSPSRDTEAFF
.	TRBV6-1	TRBJ1-1	CASSDPTRVNTEAFF
.	TRBV7-8	TRBJ2-4	CASSQRGLVKNIQYF
.	TRBV11-2	TRBJ2-1	CASTSGGEQFF